These 22 T cell receptor beta chains originate from one sample sequenced in a study of T-cell reconstitution after alpha-beta-depleted transplantation in children. As it was prepared, the TCRbeta library received unique molecular identifiers. A single record per CDR3 protein comes from TCRdb applying MiXCR to the PCR reads. Here the sample spans some 490,000 distinct CDR3 sequences, approximately 13% being singletons. This specimen consisted of PBMCs from the stem cell graft donor, obtained from the stem cell graft. These TCRs come from a human donor who donated a stem cell graft to a child with combined immunodeficiency.

The chain has TRBV12-3 or TRBV12-4 and TRBJ2-1; D possibly matches TRBD1 or TRBD2 (6 bases each). This CDR3 has 13 residues. V lost 6 bases and J 14 bases, leaving 20 bases between the germline ends. The CDR3 DNA is TGTGCCAGCAGCCCTGCCGGGGGCCCCTTTAAGTTCTTC. It yields the protein CASSPAGGPFKFF.

Ten or more counts support this clonotype. J is TRBJ2-3 and V is TRBV24-1; 8 bases are a match to TRBD2. In germline, CDR1 is KGHDR, CDR2 SFDVKD. This CDR3 region has 13 residues. J lost 6 bases, V lost 3 bases, and 1 base had no gene match. The CDR3 here is CATSDSGSDTQYF. DNA for the CDR3: TGTGCCACCAGTGATAGCGGGAGTGATACGCAGTATTTT.

The rearrangement joins TRBV29-1 to TRBJ2-7, with unresolved D. CDR3 size: 13 residues. Trimming pared 2 bases from V and 3 bases from J, leaving 11 bases between. Germline assignment: CDR1 SQVTM and CDR2 ANQGSEA. CDR3 sequence (DNA): TGCAGCGTTGAAACAGACGGGTTCTACGAGCAGTACTTC. Amino acid sequence: CSVETDGFYEQYF.

This clonotype came up many times. The chain joins TRBV4-1 to TRBJ2-7; maybe TRBD1 (6 bases). Germline CDR1 MGHRA, CDR2 YSYEKL. The CDR3 covers 14 residues. The V and J ends lost 0 bases and 4 bases respectively, with 10 bases between them. CDR3 DNA: TGCGCCAGCAGCCAAGAAGGGCAGGGGTACGAGCAGTACTTC. The encoded protein is CASSQEGQGYEQYF.

This clonotype was counted ten times or more. The V gene is TRBV7-2, the J gene TRBJ2-7, with TRBD2 matching 15 bases. The CDR3 length is 16 residues. Losses at the gene ends were 5 bases for V and 7 bases for J; bases not matched to a gene: 9. The germline gives CDR1 SGHTA, CDR2 FQGNSA. The CDR3 DNA reads TGTGCCAGCAGCGCTGGTCGGGGGACTAGCGGGAGGGAGCAGTACTTC. This sequence encodes CASSAGRGTSGREQYF.

The chain couples TRBV25-1 to TRBJ2-5; 10 nucleotides agree with TRBD2. There are 14 residues in the CDR3. With V trimmed by 3 bases and J by 3 bases, 1 base remained unmatched. Germline V lookup: CDR1 MGHDK, CDR2 SYGVNS. The CDR3 nucleotides are TGTGCCAGCAGTGAGAGCGGGGGGGAAGAGACCCAGTACTTC. This sequence encodes CASSESGGEETQYF.

This clonotype has a handful of counts. The chain recombines TRBV7-8 with TRBJ2-7; D is uncertain. The V end was cut by 10 bases, the J end by 3 bases, with 16 bases between. Germline V CDR1 and CDR2: SGHVS, FQNEAQ. This CDR3 spans 13 amino acids. This CDR3 reads CATSSGGLYEQYF. The CDR3 coding sequence is TGTGCCACCTCCAGTGGTGGGCTCTACGAGCAGTACTTC.

This clonotype has a handful of counts. The chain joins TRBV20-1 to TRBJ1-1, with D tentatively TRBD1 (5 bases). The germline V gene has CDR1 DFQATT and CDR2 SNEGSKA (reference sequence). CDR3 size: 12 residues. This CDR3 reads CSSQDPNTEAFF. CDR3 coding DNA: TGCAGCTCACAGGACCCAAACACTGAAGCTTTCTTT.

This clonotype was detected many times. The CDR3 region has the DNA TGTGCCAGCAGTTGGAGTCCGCTGGGGACAGGGCTCTACGAGCAGTACTTC. It specifies CASSWSPLGTGLYEQYF. The J gene is TRBJ2-7, the V gene TRBV28, with TRBD1 matching 9 bases. The germline V gene encodes CDR1 MDHEN and CDR2 SYDVKM. After removal of 4 bases from V and 3 bases from J, the junction contained 13 bases not matched to a gene. There are 17 residues in the CDR3. The whole variable domain, filled in from reference TRBV28 and TRBJ2-7, reads DVKVTQSSRYLVKRTGEKVFLECVQDMDHENMFWYRQDPGLGLRLIYFSYDVKMKEKGDIPEGYSVSREKKERFSLILESASTNQTSMYLCASSWSPLGTGLYEQYFGPGTRLTVT.

This clonotype was counted at least ten times. As DNA, the CDR3 is TGTGCCAGCAGCTCCCTACTAGGCCGTAAAGAGACCCAGTACTTC. It yields the protein CASSSLLGRKETQYF. The chain is built from TRBV7-2 and TRBJ2-5, with TRBD2 as a possible D gene (5 bases). Germline lookup yields CDR1 SGHTA and CDR2 FQGNSA. The CDR3 is 15 amino acids. Trimming cost V 4 bases and J 3 bases, with 15 bases left between them.

This clonotype was seen repeatedly, ten times or more. The V call is TRBV9, the J call TRBJ2-3, with D perhaps TRBD2 (5 bases). The CDR3 runs 17 residues. Germline V lookup: CDR1 SGDLS, CDR2 YYNGEE. With 0 bases removed from V and 6 bases from J, the gap between germline ends came to 20 bases. CDR3 bases: TGTGCCAGCAGCGTAGATTCGGGATATGGGAAACGGGATACGCAGTATTTT. This encodes CASSVDSGYGKRDTQYF.

This clonotype was seen a few times. In DNA, the CDR3 is TGTGCCAGCAGCTTAGGGTCGACAGGGAGGGATTCACCCCTCCACTTT. This translates into CASSLGSTGRDSPLHF. The chain recombines TRBV7-2 with TRBJ1-6; TRBD1 matches at 7 bases. The V segment lost 1 base and the J segment 8 bases; nucleotides outside the gene matches: 8. The CDR3 runs to 16 residues. Per the germline V gene, CDR1 is SGHTA and CDR2 is FQGNSA.

The sample holds many counts of this clonotype. The chain combines TRBV7-2 with TRBJ2-1, with D uncertain. CDR1 is SGHTA and CDR2 is FQGNSA in the germline V gene. The length of the CDR3 is 15 residues. The V end was cut by 4 bases, the J end by 8 bases, with 18 bases between. For the CDR3, the DNA is TGTGCCAGCAGCTCCGAAGGGCCTAGTTCCGATGAGCAGTTCTTC. Its protein is CASSSEGPSSDEQFF.

This clonotype was seen a few times. The chain employs TRBV12-3 or TRBV12-4 and TRBJ1-4; D is uncertain. The CDR3 runs 15 residues. Trimming pared 5 bases from V and 10 bases from J, leaving 20 bases between. CDR3 coding DNA: TGTGCCAGCAGTCATACGGCCGAGCTGGCCGGAAAACTGTTTTTT. Encoded protein: CASSHTAELAGKLFF.

In this sample, this clonotype turned up many times. This chain joins TRBV5-1 and TRBJ1-2, with TRBD1 matching over 7 bases. Trimming cost V 1 base and J 4 bases; bases outside gene matches: 4. The CDR3 runs to 14 residues. CDR1 is SGHRS and CDR2 is YFSETQ in the germline V gene. This CDR3 is CASSLTGVVYGYTF. For the CDR3, the DNA is TGCGCCAGCAGCTTGACAGGGGTGGTCTATGGCTACACCTTC.

This clonotype showed up just a few times. This chain joins TRBV6-1 and TRBJ2-5, with TRBD1 matching over 8 bases. The CDR3 length is 14 residues. Germline values: CDR1 MNHNS, CDR2 SASEGT. The J segment lost 5 bases and the V segment lost 6 bases, leaving 8 bases of the junction unmatched. CDR3 loop: CASSPRRGRETQYF. CDR3 bases: TGTGCCAGCAGCCCACGCAGGGGGCGTGAGACCCAGTACTTC.

V is TRBV7-3 and J is TRBJ2-7, with 8 positions matching TRBD2. The CDR3 consists of 13 residues. Germline loops: CDR1 SGHTA, CDR2 FQGTGA. This CDR3 reads CATREESSYEQYF. As DNA, the CDR3 is TGTGCAACGCGGGAGGAGAGCTCCTACGAGCAGTACTTC.

This clonotype came up many times. The chain is built from TRBV5-1 and TRBJ2-7, with 8 bases identical to TRBD1. CDR1 is SGHRS and CDR2 is YFSETQ in the germline V gene. The CDR3 is 15 residues long. Trimming removed 4 bases from V and 5 bases from J; junction bases left unmatched: 11. CDR3 nucleotides: TGCGCCAGCAGCCTGGACAGGGCCCATAGGAACGAGCAGTACTTC. Encoded protein: CASSLDRAHRNEQYF. The full variable domain, its missing parts supplied by reference TRBV5-1 and TRBJ2-7, is KAGVTQTPRYLIKTRGQQVTLSCSPISGHRSVSWYQQTPGQGLQFLFEYFSETQRNKGNFPGRFSGRQFSNSRSEMNVSTLELGDSALYLCASSLDRAHRNEQYFGPGTRLTVT.

V is TRBV28 and J is TRBJ2-3; D is possibly TRBD1 or TRBD2 (5 bases each). This CDR3 contains 15 residues. V lost 4 bases, J lost 5 bases, and 16 bases lay in between. CDR1 is MDHEN and CDR2 is SYDVKM in the germline V gene. DNA of the CDR3: TGTGCCAGCAGTTCCTCAAAAGGGGACGGAGATACGCAGTATTTT. This gives the protein CASSSSKGDGDTQYF. Looking up the rest from reference TRBV28 and TRBJ2-3 gives the full variable domain: DVKVTQSSRYLVKRTGEKVFLECVQDMDHENMFWYRQDPGLGLRLIYFSYDVKMKEKGDIPEGYSVSREKKERFSLILESASTNQTSMYLCASSSSKGDGDTQYFGPGTRLTVL.

This clonotype was seen only a few times. V and J are TRBV12-3 or TRBV12-4 and TRBJ1-1; 9 bases map to TRBD1. The length of the CDR3 is 14 residues. Unmatched junction bases numbered 8, after V lost 8 bases and J lost 4 bases. The CDR3 nucleotides read TGTGCCAGCGCCTGGAGACAGGGGGGCACTGAAGCTTTCTTT. This translates into CASAWRQGGTEAFF.

DNA for the CDR3: TGTGCCACCAGCAGAGATGTGGGACTAGCGGTTCTTGGTTCCTACGAGCAGTACTTC. This codes for CATSRDVGLAVLGSYEQYF. The chain combines TRBV15 with TRBJ2-7, with 11 nucleotides matching TRBD2. From germline, CDR1 is LNHNV and CDR2 YYDKDF (reference sequence). CDR3 length: 19 amino acids. After removal of 0 bases from V and 1 base from J, the junction contained 11 bases not matched to a gene.

The chain is built from TRBV7-2 and TRBJ2-1; no definite D call. The CDR3 is 15 amino acids. In germline, CDR1 is SGHTA, CDR2 FQGNSA. V was shortened by 1 base and J by 4 bases, with 11 bases between the two germline ends. The chain's CDR3 is CASSLEVGRYNEQFF. The DNA for the CDR3 is TGTGCCAGCAGCTTAGAGGTTGGACGGTACAATGAGCAGTTCTTC.